This TCR beta chain was obtained from a study of blood T cells in healthy people across ages. The study isolated at least 6.5 million PBMCs from each sample. CDR1 is SGHKS and CDR2 is YYEKEE in the germline V gene (reference sequence). The CDR3 has 15 amino acids. V gave up 0 bases and J gave up 4 bases; unmatched junction bases: 6. Primers used in a second PCR of about 7 to 11 cycles were a sample-barcoded 5' primer and a J-beta primer mix. TCRdb reprocessed the 5' RACE reads with MiXCR, giving one entry per CDR3 protein. The sample carries around 520,000 distinct CDR3 sequences, 25% to 35% recorded once. This clonotype has more than one count but fewer than ten. The antigen is not known. Study results and caveats: Roughly linear age-related decline in beta diversity appeared, significant by age approximately 41.

These data were likewise used in another study, on T cells of mothers and their children. This second study says: Persistent microchimeric T cell clones were not found at ~100 per million sensitivity.

Sequenced input: blood. The receptor comes from a boy aged 2 to 10 in good health. The chain has TRBV5-5 and TRBJ2-5, with 7 bases matching TRBD1. Here the CDR3 DNA reads TGTGCCAGCAGCTTGGGTGACAGGGCCGGAGAGACCCAGTACTTC. Translating gives CASSLGDRAGETQYF.